Below, one T cell receptor beta chain is given with its context. It lacks a known antigen. The junction departs from the called germline gene at one end, perhaps through a read error. In light of the paper, this sample's time point label describes: second blood draw from one MS patient after hematopoietic stem cell transplantation. TCR beta repertoires were profiled from peripheral blood of roughly 13 young patients with multiple sclerosis to demonstrate the VDJtools post-analysis software. The multiple sclerosis patients were children and adolescents between roughly 6 and 17 years of age. The source of the sample is a study of post-analysis software for immune sequencing data (dated by TCRdb to the mid-2010s). General notes on the study: Recorded disease courses included relapsing-remitting, secondary progressive and progressive-relapsing multiple sclerosis, with some patients lacking subtype annotation. The multiple sclerosis patient repertoires were compared with more than 9 previously published healthy control repertoires from donors aged 6 to 25 years. A subset of samples was prepared in parallel using single-end sample barcoding, then pooled and co-amplified after Illumina adapter ligation. The study at large found these results: Direct clustering with F measure showed strong co-clustering of samples prepared in the same batch, prompting a batch-effect correction. The multiple sclerosis patient group was slightly younger than the control group. Significantly higher frequencies in patients than in controls were found for roughly five TRBV segments, including TRBV5-6, TRBV5-1 and TRBV20-1. Normalized Chao1 diversity was significantly lower in multiple sclerosis patients than controls, suggesting substantial peripheral T-cell clonal expansion.

CDR3 length: 15 amino acids, cysteine to phenylalanine. Only CDR3 DNA is held: 45 bases, read in frame from base 1. Based on the germline V gene (reference sequence), the CDR1 and CDR2 sequences are LNHDA and SQIVND. The library was produced with PCR. Sequenced using an Illumina HiSeq 2500. To reduce PCR and sequencing biases, unique molecular identifiers were incorporated into the TCR beta cDNA libraries. Approximately 500,000 cDNA molecules were obtained for every 1 to 10 million input T cells, so each molecule roughly corresponded to one T cell. The patient libraries were prepared and sequenced with the same protocol used for the earlier healthy control dataset. Samples belonging to the same batch were prepared together, multiplexed and sequenced on a shared HiSeq lane. The authors processed their data as follows. Raw barcoded reads were processed with MIGEC, and single-read molecular identifier groups were discarded before consensus assembly and CDR3 extraction. VDJtools was used for post-analysis of the clonotype tables, with diversity normalized by down-sampling every dataset to the smallest sample size. Repertoire overlap clustering matched CDR3 amino acid but not nucleotide sequences to correct batch-related cross-sample contamination. TCRdb reran the public reads through fastp at Q25 and MiXCR, keeping productive beta chains. Rows are combined by CDR3 protein, so each entry shows the most common genes and DNA. The V and J calls here are based on TCRdb, not the publication. For this sample the table gives roughly 160,000 distinct CDR3 sequences, of which around 36% were detected only once. The ten biggest clones cover 25% to 30% of the sample.

Recombination linked TRBV19 to TRBJ2-2; 8 bases in between match TRBD2. The material sequenced was blood, taken after autologous hematopoietic stem cell transplantation. The TCR was taken from a girl aged 5-17 years with multiple sclerosis. Donor details come from another sample of the same person, matched by shared clones. CDR3 loop: CASSTGTRATGELFF. The nucleotides read TGTGCCAGTAGTACCGGGACTAGGGCCACCGGGGAACTGTTTTTT.